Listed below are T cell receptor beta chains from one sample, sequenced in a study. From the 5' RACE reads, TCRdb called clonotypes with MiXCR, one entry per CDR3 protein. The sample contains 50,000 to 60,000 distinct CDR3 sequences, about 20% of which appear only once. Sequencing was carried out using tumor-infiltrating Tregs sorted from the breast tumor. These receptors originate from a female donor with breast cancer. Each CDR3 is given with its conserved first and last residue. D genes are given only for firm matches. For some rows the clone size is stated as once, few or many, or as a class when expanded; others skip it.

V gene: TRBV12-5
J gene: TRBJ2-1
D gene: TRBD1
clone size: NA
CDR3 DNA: TGTGCTAGTGGTTCGTGGACAGGGGAGAGCTACAATGAGCAGTTCTTC
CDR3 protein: CASGSWTGESYNEQFF

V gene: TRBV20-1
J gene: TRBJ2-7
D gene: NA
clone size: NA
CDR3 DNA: TGCAGTGCTAGAGCGGGAGTCCGGATCCAGATGGCCGAGCAGTACTTC
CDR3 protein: CSARAGVRIQMAEQYF

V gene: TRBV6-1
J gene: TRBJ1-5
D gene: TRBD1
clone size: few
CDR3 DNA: TGTGCCAGCAGTGCGATTGGGACAGGCTCCAATCAGCCCCAGCATTTT
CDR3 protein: CASSAIGTGSNQPQHF

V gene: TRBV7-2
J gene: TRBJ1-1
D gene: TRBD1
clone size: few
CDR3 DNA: TGTGCCAGCAGCTTGGGACAGGCCATGAACACTGAAGCTTTCTTT
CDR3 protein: CASSLGQAMNTEAFF

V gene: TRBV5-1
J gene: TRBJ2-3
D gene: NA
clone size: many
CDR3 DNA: TGCGCCAGCAGCATACCGGGGCCAGCCACAGATACGCAGTATTTT
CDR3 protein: CASSIPGPATDTQYF

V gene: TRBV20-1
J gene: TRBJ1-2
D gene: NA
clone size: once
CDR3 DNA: TGCAGTGCTAGCAGAGTGAGCCTCAGGGGAAACACTGGCTACACCTTC
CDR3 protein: CSASRVSLRGNTGYTF

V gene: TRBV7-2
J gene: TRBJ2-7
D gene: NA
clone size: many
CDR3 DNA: TGTGCCAGCAGCCTATTAGCGGAGGGGAACTACGAGCAGTACTTC
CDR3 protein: CASSLLAEGNYEQYF

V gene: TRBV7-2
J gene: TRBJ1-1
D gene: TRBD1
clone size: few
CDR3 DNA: TGTGCCAGCAGCCTCGGACAGGGGGACACTGAAGCTTTCTTT
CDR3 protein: CASSLGQGDTEAFF

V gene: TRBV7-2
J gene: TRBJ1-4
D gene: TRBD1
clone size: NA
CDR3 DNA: TGTGCCAGCAGCTTGGCCGGGACAGCAAATGAAAAACTGTTTTTT
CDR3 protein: CASSLAGTANEKLFF

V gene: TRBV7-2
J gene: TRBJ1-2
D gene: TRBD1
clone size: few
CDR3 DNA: TGTGCCAGCACTGAACAGGGGGTTGTTAGTGGCTACACCTTC
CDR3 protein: CASTEQGVVSGYTF

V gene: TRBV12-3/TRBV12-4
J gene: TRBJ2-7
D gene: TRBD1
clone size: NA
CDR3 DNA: TGTGCCAGCAGGGGGACAGGGGCAAAGGAGCAGTACTTC
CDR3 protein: CASRGTGAKEQYF

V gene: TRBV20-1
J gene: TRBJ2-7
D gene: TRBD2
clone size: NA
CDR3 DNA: TGCAGTGCTCGTAGCGGGAGGGAGGATCCCTACGAGCAGTACTTC
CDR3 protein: CSARSGREDPYEQYF

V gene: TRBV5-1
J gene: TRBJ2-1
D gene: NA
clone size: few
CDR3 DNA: TGCGCCAGCAGCTTGACCGGCTTAGGTGTTGGGGATGAGCAGTTCTTC
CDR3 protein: CASSLTGLGVGDEQFF

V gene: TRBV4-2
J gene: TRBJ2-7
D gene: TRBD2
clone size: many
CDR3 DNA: TGTGCCAGCAGCCAACCCTCTAGCGGGCCTACCTACGAGCAGTACTTC
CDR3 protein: CASSQPSSGPTYEQYF

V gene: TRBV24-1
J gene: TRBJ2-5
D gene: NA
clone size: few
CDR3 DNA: TGTGCCACCAGTGATGGAGAGACCCAGTACTTC
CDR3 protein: CATSDGETQYF

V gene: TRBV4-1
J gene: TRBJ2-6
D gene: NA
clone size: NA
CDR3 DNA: TGCGCCAGCAGCCAAGGTGGTAGAGGCCGCTCTGGGGCCGACGTCCTGACTTTC
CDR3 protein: CASSQGGRGRSGADVLTF

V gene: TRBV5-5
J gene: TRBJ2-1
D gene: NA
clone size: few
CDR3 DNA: TGTGCCAGCAGCTTGGGAACCGAGAGTGAGCAGTTCTTC
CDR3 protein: CASSLGTESEQFF

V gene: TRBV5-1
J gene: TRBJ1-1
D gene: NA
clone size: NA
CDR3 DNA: TGCGCCAGCAGCCCGCAGGAGGGAATCACTGAAGCTTTCTTT
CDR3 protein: CASSPQEGITEAFF

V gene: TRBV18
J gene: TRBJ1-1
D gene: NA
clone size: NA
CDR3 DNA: TGTGCCAGCTCACCGTTGGACCAGAACACTGAAGCTTTCTTT
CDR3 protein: CASSPLDQNTEAFF

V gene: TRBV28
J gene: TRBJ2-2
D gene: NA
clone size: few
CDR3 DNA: TGTGCCAGCAGTGCCTATGGGAAGAGCACCGGGGAGCTGTTTTTT
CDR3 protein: CASSAYGKSTGELFF

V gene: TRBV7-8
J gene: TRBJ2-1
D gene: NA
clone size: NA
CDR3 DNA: TGTGCCAGCAGCCTCATGACCAGTACCTACAATGAGCAGTTCTTC
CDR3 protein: CASSLMTSTYNEQFF

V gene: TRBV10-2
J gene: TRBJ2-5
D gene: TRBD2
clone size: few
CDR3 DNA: TGCGCCAGCAGTGCCCTTAGCGGGAGCGAGGTAGAGACCCAGTACTTC
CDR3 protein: CASSALSGSEVETQYF

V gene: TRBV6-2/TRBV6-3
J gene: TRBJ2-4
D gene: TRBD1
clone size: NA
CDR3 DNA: TGTGCCAGCTGGGAGCAGGGGGACATTCAGTACTTC
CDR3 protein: CASWEQGDIQYF

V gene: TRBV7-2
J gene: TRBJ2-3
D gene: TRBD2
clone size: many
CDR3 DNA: TGTGCCAGCAACGCACTAGCGGGGACGCAGTATTTT
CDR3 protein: CASNALAGTQYF

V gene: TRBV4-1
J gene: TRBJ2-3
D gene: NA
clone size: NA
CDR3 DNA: TGCGCCAGCAGCCAAAAGCAGGGGGGAGATACGCAGTATTTT
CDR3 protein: CASSQKQGGDTQYF

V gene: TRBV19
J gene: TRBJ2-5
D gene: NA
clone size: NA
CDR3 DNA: TGTGCCAGTAGTCCAGTGGGGGGCCAAGAGACCCAGTACTTC
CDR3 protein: CASSPVGGQETQYF

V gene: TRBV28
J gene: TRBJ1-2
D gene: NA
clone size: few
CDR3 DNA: TGTGCCATCTCGATCAACTATGGCTACACCTTC
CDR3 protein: CAISINYGYTF

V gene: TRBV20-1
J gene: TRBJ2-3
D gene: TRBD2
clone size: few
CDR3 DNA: TGCAGTGCTACCTCGGGGGCGGGAGGGCCGACAGATACGCAGTATTTT
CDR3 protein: CSATSGAGGPTDTQYF

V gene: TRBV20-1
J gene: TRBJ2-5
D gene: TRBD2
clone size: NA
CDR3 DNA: TGCAGTGCTTTACCCCCGACTAGCGGGGGGGCGGAGACCCAGTACTTC
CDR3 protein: CSALPPTSGGAETQYF

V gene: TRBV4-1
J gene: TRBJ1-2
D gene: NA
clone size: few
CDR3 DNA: TGCGCCAGCAGCCCCCTCCTTCGGACAGATCATAACTATGGCTACACCTTC
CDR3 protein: CASSPLLRTDHNYGYTF

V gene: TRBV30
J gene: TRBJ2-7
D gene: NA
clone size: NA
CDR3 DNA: TGTGCCTGGAGTTTAGGGGGGAACACCGGCTACGAGCAGTACTTC
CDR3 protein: CAWSLGGNTGYEQYF

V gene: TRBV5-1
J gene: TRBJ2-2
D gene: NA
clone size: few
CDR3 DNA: TGCGCCAGCAGCCAGGACATCTCCACCGGGGAGCTGTTTTTT
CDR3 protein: CASSQDISTGELFF

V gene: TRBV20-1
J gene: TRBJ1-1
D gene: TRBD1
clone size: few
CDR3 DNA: TGCAGTGCTCCCGAGAAGGGACAGGGGGGTGAAGCTTTCTTT
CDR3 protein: CSAPEKGQGGEAFF

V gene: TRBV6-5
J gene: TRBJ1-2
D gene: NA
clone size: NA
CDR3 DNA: TGCGCCAGCAGCAACCGACCGGGAGGTGGCTACACCTTC
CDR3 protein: CASSNRPGGGYTF

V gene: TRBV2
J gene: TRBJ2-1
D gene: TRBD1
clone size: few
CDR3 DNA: TGTGCCAGCAGGACCGGGACAGGGAGGTTGGATGAGCAGTTCTTC
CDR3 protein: CASRTGTGRLDEQFF

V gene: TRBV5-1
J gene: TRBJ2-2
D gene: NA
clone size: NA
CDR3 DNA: TGCGCCAGCAGCGTCGAAGGCGGTGGGGAGCTGTTTTTT
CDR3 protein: CASSVEGGGELFF

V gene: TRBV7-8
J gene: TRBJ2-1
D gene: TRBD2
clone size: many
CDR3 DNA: TGTGCCAGCAGCTTAATTGGGGGACTAGCGGGCAGTGAGCAGTTCTTC
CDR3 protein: CASSLIGGLAGSEQFF

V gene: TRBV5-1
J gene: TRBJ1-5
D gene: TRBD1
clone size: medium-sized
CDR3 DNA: TGCGCCAGCAGCACCGCCCGGCGGGACAGGGGAGGCAATCAGCCCCAGCATTTT
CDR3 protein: CASSTARRDRGGNQPQHF

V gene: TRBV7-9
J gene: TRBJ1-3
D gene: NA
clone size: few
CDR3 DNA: TGTGCCAGCAAGGGGTTCTCTGGAAACACCATATATTTT
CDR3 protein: CASKGFSGNTIYF

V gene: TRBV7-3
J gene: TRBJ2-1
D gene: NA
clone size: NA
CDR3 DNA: TGTGCCAGCAGCACGACAGTTTACAATGAGCAGTTCTTC
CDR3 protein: CASSTTVYNEQFF

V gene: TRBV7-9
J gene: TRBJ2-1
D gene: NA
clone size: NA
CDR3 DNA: TGTGCCAGCAGCCCGGGGTCTGTGGTGTGGCTTGAGCAGTTCTTC
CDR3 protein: CASSPGSVVWLEQFF

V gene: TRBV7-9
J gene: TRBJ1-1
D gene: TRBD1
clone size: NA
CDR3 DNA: TGCGCCAGCAGGACAGGGGGATTGGACACTGAAGCTTTCTTT
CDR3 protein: CASRTGGLDTEAFF

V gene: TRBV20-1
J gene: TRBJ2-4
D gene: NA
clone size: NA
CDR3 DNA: TGCAGTGCTAGGGACGGAGTAGCCAAAAACATTCAGTACTTC
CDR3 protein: CSARDGVAKNIQYF

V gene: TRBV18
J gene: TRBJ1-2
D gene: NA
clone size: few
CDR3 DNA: TGTGCCAGCTCACCACCGGTCAGGGTCGATGGCTACACCTTC
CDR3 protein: CASSPPVRVDGYTF

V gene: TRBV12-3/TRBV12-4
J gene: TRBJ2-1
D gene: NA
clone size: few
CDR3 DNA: TGTGCCAGCAGTTTAGGGCAGTTTCATACTCCCCGCGGCGATGAGCAGTTCTTC
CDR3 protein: CASSLGQFHTPRGDEQFF

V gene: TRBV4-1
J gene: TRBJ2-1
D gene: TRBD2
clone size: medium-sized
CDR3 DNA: TGCGCCAGCAGCCAAGGACGGTCACTAGCGTACAATGAGCAGTTCTTC
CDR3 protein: CASSQGRSLAYNEQFF

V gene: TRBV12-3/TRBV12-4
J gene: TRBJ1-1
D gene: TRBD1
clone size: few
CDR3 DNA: TGTGCCAGCAGTGCTGACAGGGGGCTGTTCACTGAAGCTTTCTTT
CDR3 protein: CASSADRGLFTEAFF

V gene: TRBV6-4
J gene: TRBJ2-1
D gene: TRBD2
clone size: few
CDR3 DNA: TGTGCCAGCAGTGACGCCACCGGGACTAGCAATGAGCAGTTCTTC
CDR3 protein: CASSDATGTSNEQFF

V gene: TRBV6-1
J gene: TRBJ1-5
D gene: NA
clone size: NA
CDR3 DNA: TGTGCCAGCAGTGCCTCGGGACACCAGAATCAGCCCCAGCATTTT
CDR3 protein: CASSASGHQNQPQHF

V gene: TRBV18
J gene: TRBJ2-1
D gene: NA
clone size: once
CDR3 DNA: TGTGCCAGCTCACCACCCGCTAGCAGGGATGAGCAGTTCTTC
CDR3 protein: CASSPPASRDEQFF

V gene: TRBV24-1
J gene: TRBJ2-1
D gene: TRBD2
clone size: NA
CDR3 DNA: TGTGCCACCAGTGATCCGGGGGGTAGTGAGCAGTTCTTC
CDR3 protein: CATSDPGGSEQFF

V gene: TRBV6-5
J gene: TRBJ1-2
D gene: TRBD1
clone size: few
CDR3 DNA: TGTGCCAGCAGGAGACAGGGAATTAGCTATGCCTACACCTTC
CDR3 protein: CASRRQGISYAYTF

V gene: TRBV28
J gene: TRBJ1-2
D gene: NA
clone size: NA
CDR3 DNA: TGTGCCAGCATCGGAGCTATCCGGGAGCAAGGTCACACCTTC
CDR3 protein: CASIGAIREQGHTF

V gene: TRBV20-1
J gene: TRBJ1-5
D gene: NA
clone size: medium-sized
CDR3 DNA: TGCAGTGCCCCGGACGGCAGAGGCAATCAGCCCCAGCATTTT
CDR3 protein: CSAPDGRGNQPQHF

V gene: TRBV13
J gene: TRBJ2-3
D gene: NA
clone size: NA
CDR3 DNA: TGTGCCAGCAGTCCCACGGACGCTGGGGGGACGCAGTATTTT
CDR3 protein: CASSPTDAGGTQYF

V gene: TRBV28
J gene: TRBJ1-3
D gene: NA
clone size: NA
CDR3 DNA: TGTGCCAGCTTATCCAGGGGCAAGTCTGGAAACACCATATATTTT
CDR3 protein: CASLSRGKSGNTIYF

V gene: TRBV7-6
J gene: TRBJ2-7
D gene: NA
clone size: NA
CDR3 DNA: TGTGCCAGCAGCTCCGGGGCGGAACGGGGCGAGCAGTACTTC
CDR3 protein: CASSSGAERGEQYF